This is a list of T cell receptor beta chains from one sample in a study of regulatory T cells in long-lasting Graves disease. TCRdb itself ran the multiplex PCR reads through MiXCR, one entry per CDR3 protein. The sample lists roughly 360,000 distinct CDR3 sequences; around 23% were seen once. Sequenced material: peripheral blood mononuclear cells (PBMCs), taken when the disease was refractory, from a patient treated with antithyroid drugs. The receptors derive from a middle-aged woman with Graves disease. CDR3s leave out the opening cysteine and the closing phenylalanine or tryptophan.

J	V	CDR3
TRBJ1-4	TRBV15	ATSRRGQKNEKLF
TRBJ2-7	TRBV5-5	ASSLIPGGVYEQY
TRBJ2-2	TRBV7-9	ASSLTANTGELF
TRBJ2-2	TRBV5-1	ASSLEGRVDTGELF
TRBJ1-4	TRBV2	ASSDYSTNEKLF
TRBJ2-5	TRBV2	ASDGLRGLARRYQETQY
TRBJ1-4	TRBV6-5	ASSYGGAANEKLF
TRBJ2-2	TRBV6-1	ASSVQDANTGELF
TRBJ2-4	TRBV6-2/TRBV6-3	ASSYSKGQLAKNIQY
TRBJ1-5	TRBV6-2/TRBV6-3	AWDSTLQPQH
TRBJ1-1	TRBV6-5	ASSYSEGWGNTEAF
TRBJ1-5	TRBV28	ASSLTGGGNQPQH
TRBJ2-7	TRBV20-1	SARGARSHEQY
TRBJ1-6	TRBV20-1	SARDSGASSYNSPLH
TRBJ1-2	TRBV20-1	SATLGQGSYGYT
TRBJ2-7	TRBV10-1	ASNYRDRSYEQY
TRBJ2-2	TRBV11-2	ASSHLGGELF
TRBJ2-3	TRBV11-2	ASSVRSAGGWLDTQY
TRBJ1-5	TRBV2	ASSRPRNQPQH
TRBJ2-4	TRBV7-8	ASSLTDRGIGAKNIQY
TRBJ1-1	TRBV6-5	ASSYGLVGAF
TRBJ1-4	TRBV27	ASRIRDNIEKLF
TRBJ1-2	TRBV19	ASSAGHSNYGYT
TRBJ1-1	TRBV9	ASSATTGEAF